This record covers a single TCR beta chain. The antigen remains undetermined. One junction end disagrees with the germline gene, perhaps due to a read error. The data were taken from a study of T cells in narcolepsy. Study background: Healthy controls were enrolled alongside patients with narcolepsy type 1 or type 2. Findings and caveats of the study: Some memory CD4+ repertoires had no autoreactive clone sequences. Reportedly, autoreactive clonotypes were serially detected in patients' blood but not controls'. Autoreactive HCRT-specific and TRIB2-specific clonotypes were marked in same-patient CSF-versus-blood CD4+ comparisons.

CDR1 SGHRS and CDR2 YFSETQ come from the germline V gene. The CDR3 spans 15 residues. Here immunoSEQ multiplex PCR was the method, and the copy in TCRdb shows in-frame clones only, minus some. The table lists 30,000 to 40,000 clones, around 87% of them singletons. The sequenced sample consisted of CD45RA- memory CD4+ T cells from PBMCs. V usage is TRBV5-1 and J usage is TRBJ1-2, with D possibly being TRBD1 (5 bases). The receptor was isolated from a human donor with narcolepsy. The CDR3 loop reads CASSLGGTSRRNFSF. The CDR3 DNA reads as TGCGCCAGCAGCTTGGGTGGGACCTCCCGTAGGAACTTCAGCTTC.